These T cell receptor beta chains were read from a single sample in a study of cytomegalovirus exposure and HLA in healthy donors. Sequencing was performed with immunoSEQ multiplex PCR; in TCRdb, only in-frame clones are kept and a portion is missing. The sample's table shows 200,000 or so clones. The sequenced sample was PBMCs. Receptor source: a boy between 10 and 17 years old in good health and CMV-seronegative. CDR3s include the opening cysteine and the closing phenylalanine or tryptophan. Each record gives: V gene, J gene, D gene, CDR3 DNA, CDR3 protein. A D gene is named only where the DNA matches it firmly.

>TRBV13|TRBJ2-7|TRBD1
TGTGCCAGCAGCTCCTACAGGGGCTCCTACGAGCAGTACTTC
CASSSYRGSYEQYF
>TRBV7-8|TRBJ2-1|TRBD2
TGTGCCAGCAGCTTAGTTCCAGCGGGGGGGCGGGATGAGCAGTTCTTC
CASSLVPAGGRDEQFF
>TRBV19|TRBJ1-2|NA
TGTGCCAGTAGTGTAGGACAGAACTATGGCTACACCTTC
CASSVGQNYGYTF
>TRBV7-2|TRBJ2-3|TRBD2
TGTGCCAGCAGCTCCAGCGGGGGGGTTTATACGCAGTATTTT
CASSSSGGVYTQYF
>TRBV7-9|TRBJ1-6|TRBD1
TGTGCCAGCAGCTTAGTTCAGGGGGAATCACCCCTCCACTTT
CASSLVQGESPLHF
>TRBV18|TRBJ2-7|TRBD1
TGTGCCAGCACGGGGACAGACGGCTACGAGCAGTACTTC
CASTGTDGYEQYF
>TRBV14|TRBJ1-6|NA
TGTGCCAGCAGCCAAGATCGTCCACCCCTCCACTTT
CASSQDRPPLHF
>TRBV6-6|TRBJ1-5|TRBD1
TGTGCCAGCGGACAGGGACCAAATCAGCCCCAGCATTTT
CASGQGPNQPQHF
>TRBV9|TRBJ1-5|NA
TGTGCCAGCAGCGTAGACCAGGGACAGCCCCAGCATTTT
CASSVDQGQPQHF
>TRBV6-6|TRBJ2-7|TRBD2
TGTGCCAGCAGTCCTACTAGCGGGGGGTCAAAAGAGCAGTACTTC
CASSPTSGGSKEQYF
>TRBV7-8|TRBJ2-5|TRBD1
TGTGCCAGCAGCTTAGCGCAAGGGGGCGGGGAGACCCAGTACTTC
CASSLAQGGGETQYF
>TRBV7-9|TRBJ2-7|NA
TGTGCCAGCAGCTTAGCTCGGGGGGCTACCTACGAGCAGTACTTC
CASSLARGATYEQYF
>TRBV4-1|TRBJ2-2|NA
TGCGCCAGCAGCGTGCCGGGGATCACCGGGGAGCTGTTTTTT
CASSVPGITGELFF
>TRBV14|TRBJ1-3|NA
TGTGCCAGCAGCCAAGGACTTCGCAGCTCTGGAAACACCATATATTTT
CASSQGLRSSGNTIYF
>TRBV7-6|TRBJ2-5|NA
TGTGCCAGCAGCTTAGTGCGGTTCCAAGAGACCCAGTACTTC
CASSLVRFQETQYF
>TRBV5-1|TRBJ2-7|NA
TGCGCCAGCAGCACAGATACCTACGAGCAGTACTTC
CASSTDTYEQYF
>TRBV19|TRBJ2-3|NA
TGTGCCAGTAGTATAGGACGGGGGGCGGGAGATACGCAGTATTTT
CASSIGRGAGDTQYF
>TRBV18|TRBJ2-7|NA
TGTGCCAGCTCACCAAGGGGGGGAAACTACGAGCAGTACTTC
CASSPRGGNYEQYF
>TRBV7-2|TRBJ2-3|TRBD2
TGTGCCAGCAGCGTGAGCGGGGGGTTTGAAGATACGCAGTATTTT
CASSVSGGFEDTQYF
>TRBV19|TRBJ1-5|TRBD1
TGTGCCAGTAGAACCTCGACAGGGCCTACCGGGCCCCAGCATTTT
CASRTSTGPTGPQHF
>TRBV7-9|TRBJ2-3|NA
TGTGCCAGCAGCAGCTTCGAGACTGACTCCAAGTATTTT
CASSSFETDSKYF
>TRBV25-1|TRBJ1-5|NA
TGTGCCAGCAGTGAAGGGAGGAGTAGCAATCAGCCCCAGCATTTT
CASSEGRSSNQPQHF
>TRBV10-1|TRBJ2-7|TRBD1
TGCGCCAGCAGACCGGGACAGGGTACCAAGGACTCCTACGAGCAGTACTTC
CASRPGQGTKDSYEQYF
>TRBV7-2|TRBJ2-4|TRBD1
TGTGCCAGCAGCCCCCCAACCTGGACAGGGTCTATGGACATTCAGTACTTC
CASSPPTWTGSMDIQYF
>TRBV19|TRBJ2-1|TRBD2
TGTGCCAGTAGTAAACGACTAGCGGGGGGGTACAATGAGCAGTTCTTC
CASSKRLAGGYNEQFF
>TRBV6-5|TRBJ1-2|TRBD1
TGTGCCAGCAGGAGACAGGGGGCTAGCTATGGCTACACCTTC
CASRRQGASYGYTF
>TRBV7-9|TRBJ1-2|NA
TGTGCCAGCAGCTTAGTAGGGGTCGGAGGCTACACCTTC
CASSLVGVGGYTF
>TRBV14|TRBJ1-6|NA
TGTGCCAGCAGCCAATCGGGGAATTCACCCCTCCACTTT
CASSQSGNSPLHF
>TRBV28|TRBJ2-3|NA
TGTGCCACTCGGGGTGCAGCTGACACAGATACGCAGTATTTT
CATRGAADTDTQYF
>TRBV19|TRBJ1-6|TRBD1
TGTGCCAGTAGTGCGTCGGACAGGGGGGGAAATTCACCCCTCCACTTT
CASSASDRGGNSPLHF
>TRBV30|TRBJ1-2|NA
TGTGCCTGGAGTGTACGAAGGGGTGTCTATGGCTACACCTTC
CAWSVRRGVYGYTF
>TRBV9|TRBJ2-7|TRBD2
TGTGCCAGCAGCGTAGAAAGCGGGGGGGCCTACGAGCAGTACTTC
CASSVESGGAYEQYF
>TRBV10-3|TRBJ2-1|TRBD2
TGTGCCATCAGGGACAGAATGTTGACTAGCGGGGGGGCCAATGAGCAGTTCTTC
CAIRDRMLTSGGANEQFF
>TRBV7-2|TRBJ1-1|TRBD1
TGTGCCAGCAGCTTATGGTTTATTTGGGACAGGGAGAACACTGAAGCTTTCTTT
CASSLWFIWDRENTEAFF
>TRBV29-1|TRBJ1-1|TRBD1
TGCAGCGTTGTTTGGGGGACAGGGGGTACTGAAGCTTTCTTT
CSVVWGTGGTEAFF
>TRBV5-4|TRBJ2-3|NA
TGTGCCAGCAGCTCTTGGGGGCAGGCGGCAGATACGCAGTATTTT
CASSSWGQAADTQYF
>TRBV20-1|TRBJ1-1|NA
TGCAGTGCTAGCCCCAGGGCTTTCTTT
CSASPRAFF
>TRBV5-1|TRBJ2-7|NA
TGCGCCAGCAGCTTGGAAGCCGCCACCTACGAGCAGTACTTC
CASSLEAATYEQYF
>TRBV4-3|TRBJ2-1|NA
TGCGCCAGCAGCCCCTCAGCCCCAGCGGACTCCTACAATGAGCAGTTCTTC
CASSPSAPADSYNEQFF
>TRBV7-9|TRBJ2-3|NA
TGTGCCAGCAGCTTAGATCGACTAGTCCCAGATACGCAGTATTTT
CASSLDRLVPDTQYF
>TRBV27|TRBJ1-1|NA
TGTGCCAGCAGTTTCCCCCCGGGGGGCACTGAAGCTTTCTTT
CASSFPPGGTEAFF
>TRBV11-2|TRBJ1-2|NA
TGTGCCAGCAGCTTAGCGGTCAGGGGAGATGGCTACACCTTC
CASSLAVRGDGYTF
>TRBV19|TRBJ1-5|NA
TGTGCCAGTAGTATAACGGGACAAGGAGCGTCTAGCTCCGAGCCCCAGCATTTT
CASSITGQGASSSEPQHF
>TRBV7-6|TRBJ2-3|NA
TGTGCCAGCAGCTTCCGGGACACAGATACGCAGTATTTT
CASSFRDTDTQYF
>TRBV6-1|TRBJ1-4|NA
TGTGCCAGCGGGGGGACTCTAAATGAAAAACTGTTTTTT
CASGGTLNEKLFF
>TRBV7-6|TRBJ2-3|TRBD2
TGTGCCAGCAGCTCAAGACTAGCGGGAGTCACAGATACGCAGTATTTT
CASSSRLAGVTDTQYF
>TRBV5-4|TRBJ2-7|TRBD1
TGTGCCAGCAGCTTTGGACAGGGGATTGAGTACGAGCAGTACTTC
CASSFGQGIEYEQYF
>TRBV7-6|TRBJ1-1|TRBD1
TGTGCCAGCAGCCCACAGGGGGCGAACACTGAAGCTTTCTTT
CASSPQGANTEAFF
>TRBV5-5|TRBJ1-6|NA
TGTGCCAGCAGCTTGGAGGGTAGCGGGATAAGCTCACCCCTCCACTTT
CASSLEGSGISSPLHF
>TRBV14|TRBJ1-2|NA
TGTGCCAGCAGCCAAGTGCACAGATTGGAAGGTGGCTACACCTTC
CASSQVHRLEGGYTF
>TRBV6-1|TRBJ2-7|TRBD1
TGTGCCAGCAGCTATGGGACAGGGGGCGACGAGCAGTACTTC
CASSYGTGGDEQYF
>TRBV28|TRBJ2-3|NA
TGTGCCAGCAGTTCCCAGGGTCTAACCTTAAGCCCGGATACGCAGTATTTT
CASSSQGLTLSPDTQYF
>TRBV5-4|TRBJ1-6|TRBD1
TGCGCCAGCAGCCCGACAGGGGGCGACTCACCCCTCCACTTT
CASSPTGGDSPLHF
>TRBV19|TRBJ2-6|NA
TGTGCCAGTGGAGGGGCAGTCGGGGCCAACGTCCTGACTTTC
CASGGAVGANVLTF
>TRBV30|TRBJ2-7|NA
TGTGCCTGGACCGGCCGGATGAAGCCTAGAGACGAGCAGTACTTC
CAWTGRMKPRDEQYF
>TRBV15|TRBJ1-2|TRBD1
TGTGCCACCAGCATTATTTTGACAGGGATGGATGGCTACACCTTC
CATSIILTGMDGYTF
>TRBV7-8|TRBJ2-1|TRBD1
TGTGCCAGCAGCTTAGTGGGATGGGGACAGGGGGGCAATGAGCAGTTCTTC
CASSLVGWGQGGNEQFF
>TRBV6-5|TRBJ1-1|TRBD1
TGTGCCAGCAGTACCAAGCCGAGGACAGGGCGAGCTTTCTTT
CASSTKPRTGRAFF
>TRBV29-1|TRBJ2-1|TRBD2
TGCAGCGTGGGACTAGCGGTGCATGAGCAGTTCTTC
CSVGLAVHEQFF
>TRBV6-5|TRBJ1-2|TRBD1
TGTGCCAGCAACCCAACAGGGGGAAGTTATGGCTACACCTTC
CASNPTGGSYGYTF